These T cell receptor beta chains were read from a single sample in a study of blood T cells in healthy people across ages. Each CDR3 protein is one row after TCRdb ran MiXCR on the 5' RACE reads. The table shows over 950,000 distinct CDR3 sequences, with around two fifths occurring only once. Input material: blood. These receptor sequences come from a man between 18 and 29 years old in good health. The CDR3 runs from the conserved cysteine through the conserved F or W. The order of the fields is V gene, clone size, D gene, J gene, CDR3 DNA, CDR3 protein. A D gene is named only where the DNA matches it firmly. Size is omitted from some rows. Given values are once, few, many or a class for expanded clones.

>TRBV6-4|few|.|TRBJ2-5
TGTGCCAGCAGTGAACCGACAAAACAGGGTGGGAAGACCCAGTACTTC
CASSEPTKQGGKTQYF
>TRBV7-9|.|TRBD2|TRBJ2-7
TGTGCCGGATCTAGCGGCTACGAGCAGTACTTC
CAGSSGYEQYF
>TRBV15|.|TRBD1|TRBJ1-4
TGTGCCACCGGACAGGCAACTAATGAAAAACTGTTTTTT
CATGQATNEKLFF
>TRBV27|few|.|TRBJ1-4
TGTGCCAGCAGTGCCTCCCGGTTCGGACGGGCTAATGAAAAACTGTTTTTT
CASSASRFGRANEKLFF
>TRBV9|few|TRBD2|TRBJ2-1
TGTGCCAGCAGCGTAGGGGCTAGCGGGGTCCCCTACAATGAGCAGTTCTTC
CASSVGASGVPYNEQFF
>TRBV29-1|few|.|TRBJ2-7
TGCAGCGCCCGTCCGCCAGGGTTCGGCGAGCAGTACTTC
CSARPPGFGEQYF
>TRBV5-6|few|.|TRBJ1-4
TGTGCCAGCAGCTCCGGGACTGTTGGTGAAAAACTGTTTTTT
CASSSGTVGEKLFF
>TRBV7-8|few|.|TRBJ2-2
TGTGCCAGCAGTCTGAAAAAGACCGGGGAGCTGTTTTTT
CASSLKKTGELFF
>TRBV9|few|TRBD1|TRBJ2-3
TGTGCCAGCAGCGCAAGAATCGGACAGGGGGCCCTAAATACGCAGTATTTT
CASSARIGQGALNTQYF
>TRBV7-9|.|TRBD1|TRBJ2-5
TGTGCCAGCAGCTCCCGATATCCCGGGACAGGGTTTCAAGAGACCCAGTACTTC
CASSSRYPGTGFQETQYF
>TRBV19|.|.|TRBJ1-1
TGTGCCAGTAGTATAGGAGGATACATGAACACTGAAGCTTTCTTT
CASSIGGYMNTEAFF
>TRBV27|.|TRBD1|TRBJ1-1
TGTGCCAGCAGCTTGACAGGGGGCAGGGTGGCTACTGAAGCTTTCTTT
CASSLTGGRVATEAFF
>TRBV12-3/TRBV12-4|.|.|TRBJ2-7
TGTGCCAGCAGTTTCAAGGCAGTCATAACCTACGAGCAGTACTTC
CASSFKAVITYEQYF
>TRBV25-1|few|.|TRBJ1-4
TGTGCCAGCAGTGGCAGGTTGAAAGGAGGAAAACTGTTTTTT
CASSGRLKGGKLFF
>TRBV5-1|.|.|TRBJ2-2
TGCGCCAGCAGCTTGGCCCCACCCTCGAACACCGGGGAGCTGTTTTTC
CASSLAPPSNTGELFF
>TRBV4-3|.|.|TRBJ2-5
TGCGCCGGCAGCCAAGGGGCAGGGGAATACCAAGAGACCCAGTACTTC
CAGSQGAGEYQETQYF
>TRBV15|.|TRBD2|TRBJ2-3
TGTGCCACCAGCAGAGAACTAGCGGGGAACCTTAGGGATACGCAGTATTTT
CATSRELAGNLRDTQYF
>TRBV20-1|.|.|TRBJ2-3
TGCAGTGCTGTCGGGGTAGAGGGCACAGATACGCGGTATTTT
CSAVGVEGTDTRYF
>TRBV29-1|.|.|TRBJ2-3
TGCAGCGTTGCTACGGTAACAGGGATGAGAGATACGCAGTATTTT
CSVATVTGMRDTQYF
>TRBV27|few|.|TRBJ1-2
TGTGCCAGCAGAAACAGGACCCTCTATGGCTACACCTTC
CASRNRTLYGYTF
>TRBV12-3/TRBV12-4|.|.|TRBJ2-1
TGTGCCGGCAGTTTAAAGAGGGGGTTAGAGGAGCAGTTCTTC
CAGSLKRGLEEQFF
>TRBV12-3/TRBV12-4|many|.|TRBJ1-2
TGTGCCAGCAGTTCCCCCCCGGATCATGGCTACACCTTC
CASSSPPDHGYTF
>TRBV3-1|many|.|TRBJ1-5
TGTGCCAGCAGCCGATGGGTGGATCAGCCCCAGCATTTT
CASSRWVDQPQHF
>TRBV25-1|.|TRBD1|TRBJ2-1
TGTGCCAGCAGTGGAGGGCAGGGGGCCAATGAGCAGTTCTTC
CASSGGQGANEQFF
>TRBV6-5|once|TRBD1|TRBJ1-2
TGTGCCAGCAGTTACGGGGGGACAGGGTTTCGCTCTGGCTGCACCTTC
CASSYGGTGFRSGCTF